This T cell receptor beta chain was recovered during a study of radiation and T cells in renal cell carcinoma. Study-level background: Nephrectomy followed 15 Gy stereotactic body radiation by 4 weeks.

Time point denoted: blood 2 weeks post-SBRT. This sample's treatment: 15 Gy SBRT to primary tumor, nephrectomy 4 weeks later. Clear cell pathology was present in this patient's renal cell carcinoma. Study conclusions and caveats: No pretreatment tumor biopsies were available for baseline clonotypes. In blood, top tumor clones expanded by 2 weeks, shrinking by 4.

A note on this clone: The antigen is not known.

Germline CDR1 is SGHRS and CDR2 is YFSETQ. Trimming cost V 2 bases and J 1 base, with 6 bases left between them. The CDR3 runs 13 residues. The protocol was immunoSEQ multiplex PCR, while the TCRdb copy is restricted to in-frame clones and leaves out a portion. The top ten clones hold under 15% of a sample with 150,000 to 190,000 clones, 87% of them seen once. The chain combines TRBV5-1 with TRBJ1-1; no reliable D call. The TCR sequence derives from a woman in her forties or fifties with renal cell carcinoma. Here the sequenced sample was blood, taken from a patient whose treatment included radiotherapy and nephrectomy. CDR3 nucleotides: TGCGCCAGCAGCTTTTGGGAGAACACTGAAGCTTTCTTT. Its translation: CASSFWENTEAFF.